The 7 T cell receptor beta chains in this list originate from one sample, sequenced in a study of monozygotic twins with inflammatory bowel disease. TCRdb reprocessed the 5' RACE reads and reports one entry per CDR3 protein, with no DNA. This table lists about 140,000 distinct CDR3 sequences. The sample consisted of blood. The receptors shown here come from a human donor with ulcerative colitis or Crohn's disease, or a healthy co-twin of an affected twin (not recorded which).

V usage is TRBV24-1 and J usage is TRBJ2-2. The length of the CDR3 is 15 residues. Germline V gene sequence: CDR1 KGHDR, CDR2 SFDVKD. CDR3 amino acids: CATSVRGKNTGELFF.

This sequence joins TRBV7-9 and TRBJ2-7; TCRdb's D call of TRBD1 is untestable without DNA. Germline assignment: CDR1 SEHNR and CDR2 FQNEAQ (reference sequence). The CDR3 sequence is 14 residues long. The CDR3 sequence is CASSLVGVGYEQYF.

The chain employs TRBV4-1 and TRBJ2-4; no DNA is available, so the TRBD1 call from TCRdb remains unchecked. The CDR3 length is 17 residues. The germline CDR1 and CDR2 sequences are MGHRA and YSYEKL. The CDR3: CASSSIPGQGAKNIQYF.

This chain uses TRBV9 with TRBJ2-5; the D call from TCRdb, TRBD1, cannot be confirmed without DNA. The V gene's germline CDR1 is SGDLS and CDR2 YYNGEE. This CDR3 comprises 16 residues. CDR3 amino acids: CASSLHDRGQAEAQYF.

CDR3 amino acids: CASSLSQGEQYF. The V and J genes are TRBV12-3 or TRBV12-4 and TRBJ2-7; TCRdb picks TRBD1, but there is no DNA to check that call. The CDR3 runs 12 residues.

The CDR3 reads CASSLFLNPGGRGYGYTF. The genes are TRBV5-1 and TRBJ1-2. The length of the CDR3 is 18 residues. Germline assignment: CDR1 SGHRS and CDR2 YFSETQ.

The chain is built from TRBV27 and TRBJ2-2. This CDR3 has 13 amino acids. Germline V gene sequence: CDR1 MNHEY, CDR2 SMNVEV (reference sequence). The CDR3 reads CASSSSATGELFF.